This TCR beta chain was sequenced in a study of blood T cell repertoires in COVID-19 (dated by TCRdb to about 2020). Turning to the overall study: Samples from collaborators originated in the United States, Italy and Spain and spanned both the acute and convalescent phases of COVID-19. The repertoires were released in a freely available public database meant as a resource for research on the immune response to SARS-CoV-2. The dataset comprised deeply sampled blood TCRbeta repertoires from subjects exposed to, actively infected with, or recovered from COVID-19. Samples were obtained from the ongoing ImmuneRACE study (first 160 participants) and from 1,254 subjects provided by 6 global collaborators. The sample metadata nearly always contained a de-identified subject ID, COVID-19 status, age in years and sex. Where available, HLA class I and class II types were taken from metadata supplied by the sample provider and were not determined by assay-based typing. The prospective study material was composed of cDNA or gDNA derived from T cells, B-cell-depleted T cells, or PBMCs. Broader findings and caveats from the paper: The quantity of clinical and demographic metadata differed by source and by participant and was supplied without curation.

With respect to this clone: It lacks a known antigen. No per-base quality is available; no much larger clone lies one base away.

Collaborating institutions collected whole blood in K2EDTA tubes following their own protocols. For TCRbeta analysis, collaborators shipped samples in one of three forms: frozen whole blood, isolated PBMCs, or DNA extracted from either of those sample types. TCRbeta CDR3 regions were amplified from genomic DNA by means of the immunoSEQ Assay, a bias-controlled multiplex PCR. The original pipeline was this. Within the assay, amplification of reference gene primers was used to estimate how many nucleated cells each sample contained. Sequence reads were collapsed and filtered to measure the absolute abundance of every unique TCRbeta CDR3 rearrangement. For each sample, productive Simpson clonality was calculated as the square root of Simpson's diversity index across productive rearrangements. TCRdb retrieved this table from immuneACCESS and kept in-frame rearrangements only. Not all clones are present; in checked studies, unresolved V genes account for under half, and no reason is known for the remainder. V, J and clone size reflect that table, while D and trimming were determined from the DNA. The sample table holds roughly 59,000 clones, of which 70% to 85% were seen once. In total, the top ten clones hold roughly 9.8% of the sample.

The junction shows trimming of 5 bases on V and 1 base on J, plus 15 bases between the germline ends. CDR1 MDHEN and CDR2 SYDVKM were looked up in the germline V gene. The CDR3 measures 15 amino acids from cysteine to phenylalanine. Of the read, only the CDR3 DNA is kept; its 45 bases are in frame from base 1. The source of this sequence is a human donor in a cohort sampled during active COVID-19. The chain was built from TRBV28 and TRBJ2-7, with TRBD1 as a weak D call on 6 bases. The sequencing sample was made of peripheral blood. The CDR3 has the sequence CASSTDSLGSYEQYF. The sequenced DNA: TGTGCCAGCAGTACGGACAGCCTTGGGTCCTACGAGCAGTACTTC.